The 2 T cell receptor beta chains below come from one sample, sequenced in a study of blood T cell repertoires in COVID-19. Profiled with immunoSEQ multiplex PCR; TCRdb holds only in-frame clones, not every one. This table holds hundreds of thousands of clones, 85% to 90% found once. Specimen: peripheral blood. Source of these receptors: a man older than 75 with acute or convalescent COVID-19.

The chain employs TRBV7-9 and TRBJ2-7; 13 nucleotides line up with TRBD2. CDR3 length equals 15 residues. In germline, CDR1 is SEHNR, CDR2 FQNEAQ (reference sequence). V lost 3 bases, J lost 4 bases, and 3 bases stayed unmatched. CDR3 nucleotides: TGTGCCAGCAGCTTGGGGGGACTAGCGGGATACGAGCAGTACTTC. Its translation is CASSLGGLAGYEQYF.

The CDR3 here is CASSPPQGGNTEAFF. CDR3 coding DNA: TGTGCCAGCTCACCCCCACAGGGCGGGAACACTGAAGCTTTCTTT. The chain employs TRBV18 and TRBJ1-1, with D perhaps TRBD1 (6 bases). The CDR3 is 15 residues long. V was shortened by 3 bases and J by 1 base, with 12 bases between the two germline ends. Germline loops: CDR1 KGHSH, CDR2 LQKENI. The full variable domain, completed using reference TRBV18 and TRBJ1-1, is NAGVMQNPRHLVRRRGQEARLRCSPMKGHSHVYWYRQLPEEGLKFMVYLQKENIIDESGMPKERFSAEFPKEGPSILRIQQVVRGDSAAYFCASSPPQGGNTEAFFGQGTRLTVV.